This T cell receptor beta chain is from a study of CD4 T cells in relation to SARS-CoV-2 and coronaviruses. Study-wide background: The restricting HLA molecule for shared crossreactive spike epitopes was mapped.

CDR1 and CDR2 (germline): WSHSY, SAAADI. V gave up 4 bases and J gave up 3 bases; unmatched junction bases: 2. The CDR3 covers 13 residues. Details on this clone: What it binds is unknown.

Before the COVID-19 pandemic, during about 2011-2019, CD4+ T cells were taken from unexposed donors. After roughly ten days of culture, CD4+ T cells were isolated. Some clones are missing from TCRdb's copy, which holds only in-frame ones; the method was immunoSEQ multiplex PCR. The repertoire holds 15,000 to 20,000 clones, with roughly three quarters as singletons. The sample taken for sequencing was CD4+ T cells from PBMCs, cultured in vitro. The clonotype comes from a human donor in good health. The chain has TRBV10-2 and TRBJ2-7; 8 nucleotides match TRBD2. The CDR3, as DNA: TGCGCCAGCAGTGCCGCGGGAGGCTACGAGCAGTACTTC. Translation gives CASSAAGGYEQYF.